This T cell receptor beta chain came from a study of blood T cell repertoires in COVID-19. At the level of the study: Samples representing acute and convalescent COVID-19 were sourced from the United States, Italy and Spain. Sample material is recorded as cDNA or gDNA derived from T cells, B-cell-depleted T cells, or PBMCs.

V shed 4 bases, J shed 6 bases, and the junction held 6 bases outside the gene matches. The CDR3 extends over 15 amino acids. The germline gives CDR1 LNHDA, CDR2 SQIVND (reference sequence). This clone occurred once. Authors' analysis steps: Nucleated cell number was recorded as an estimate derived from reference gene primer amplification. Generated by immunoSEQ multiplex PCR, the TCRdb table keeps only in-frame clones and is missing some. That table gives V, J and clone size, and the DNA gave D and trimming. This table holds about 180,000 clones, around three quarters found once. The chain uses TRBV19 and TRBJ2-1; 10 bases are shared with TRBD1. The TCR sequence derives from a man between 65 and 85 years old with active or convalescent COVID-19. The specimen sequenced was peripheral blood. The CDR3 nucleotides read TGTGCCAGTAGTACCGGACAGGGGGGAATCAATGAGCAGTTCTTC. This codes for CASSTGQGGINEQFF.